One and the same sample provided the 9 T cell receptor beta chains below, sequenced in a study of a mutant IDH1 vaccine in newly diagnosed glioma. These receptors are not linked to any known antigen. Time point meaning: week 23, last vaccination. Doses comprised 300 ug of mutant IDH1 20-mer peptide each, plus topical imiquimod. Only in-frame clones appear in the TCRdb table, and some are missing; sequencing was by immunoSEQ multiplex PCR. The sample lists tens of thousands of clones, 78% occurring once. The starting material was PBMCs, obtained from a glioma patient whose treatment included an IDH1 peptide vaccine. Receptors were obtained from a middle-aged woman with glioma. Some clones in this sample may be carry-over from other donors' samples.

In its sample, this clone was seen once. This chain links TRBV10-3 with TRBJ2-1; D not certain. Deletions cut 8 bases from V and 3 bases from J, with 11 bases between. CDR3 length: 13 amino acids. Germline CDR1 and CDR2: ENHRY and SYGVKD. The CDR3 DNA follows: TGTGCCATCGGCGTGGGCGGCTACAATGAGCAGTTCTTC. Protein: CAIGVGGYNEQFF.

Only a few counts were recorded for this clone. The chain carries TRBV29-1 and TRBJ1-2; 7 nucleotides line up with TRBD1. The germline CDR1 and CDR2 sequences are SQVTM and ANQGSEA. The CDR3 runs to 13 residues. The V and J ends lost 8 bases and 4 bases, in that order; junction bases with no gene match: 10. The CDR3 DNA reads as TGCAGCTATTCGGACAGGAACCTCTATGGCTACACCTTC. This codes for CSYSDRNLYGYTF. Full variable domain (missing parts from reference TRBV29-1 and TRBJ1-2): SAVISQKPSRDICQRGTSLTIQCQVDSQVTMMFWYRQQPGQSLTLIATANQGSEATYESGFVIDKFPISRPNLTFSTLTVSNMSPEDSSIYLCSYSDRNLYGYTFGSGTRLTVV.

The J gene is TRBJ1-3, the V gene TRBV7-6, with D hard to call. V lost 1 base to trimming and J lost 3 bases, with 4 bases between them. The CDR3 runs 13 residues. Germline V gives CDR1 SGHVS, CDR2 FNYEAQ. The CDR3 nucleotides read TGTGCCAGCAGCTTAGGGAGTGGAAACACCATATATTTT. Residues: CASSLGSGNTIYF.

This clone was observed a handful of times. The chain carries TRBV29-1 and TRBJ1-2, with a tentative D call TRBD1 (5 bases). Germline V lookup: CDR1 SQVTM, CDR2 ANQGSEA. CDR3 length equals 12 residues. V was shortened by 6 bases and J by 4 bases, with 12 bases between the two germline ends. The CDR3 DNA reads as TGCAGCGTCGGGACTGAACTCTATGGCTACACCTTC. Amino acid sequence: CSVGTELYGYTF.

This sequence joins TRBV19 and TRBJ2-1; 7 nucleotides agree with TRBD1. The CDR3 is 17 amino acids. The V gene's germline CDR1 is LNHDA and CDR2 SQIVND (reference sequence). J lost 3 bases, V lost 11 bases, and 19 bases had no gene match. The CDR3, as DNA: TGTGCCTCAGGTGGGACAGCCGAGGGAATCTACTACAATGAGCAGTTCTTC. Protein: CASGGTAEGIYYNEQFF.

This clone came up once. The rearrangement joins TRBV9 to TRBJ2-7, with 11 bases lining up with TRBD2. With 5 bases clipped from V and 5 bases from J, the junction kept 6 bases outside the gene matches. The germline V gene has CDR1 SGDLS and CDR2 YYNGEE. The CDR3 totals 14 residues. CDR3 amino acids: CASSQTSGNDEQYF. DNA for the CDR3: TGTGCCAGCAGTCAGACTAGCGGGAACGACGAGCAGTACTTC.

The chain combines TRBV29-1 with TRBJ2-2; 7 nucleotides agree with TRBD1. Germline assignment: CDR1 SQVTM and CDR2 ANQGSEA. The V gene end was trimmed by 7 bases and the J gene end by 3 bases; junction bases not matched to a gene: 2. This CDR3 region has 12 residues. The CDR3 sequence: CSGTGDTGELFF. DNA of the CDR3: TGCAGCGGGACAGGTGACACCGGGGAGCTGTTTTTT.

This clone has a handful of counts. The rearrangement joins TRBV6-5 to TRBJ2-7, with TRBD1 identical over 10 bases. Germline V lookup: CDR1 MNHEY, CDR2 SVGAGI. The CDR3 extends over 15 amino acids. The V and J ends lost 5 bases and 6 bases, in that order; junction bases with no gene match: 10. CDR3 sequence: CASSTIRDRGSEQYF. CDR3 nucleotide sequence: TGTGCCAGCAGTACTATTCGGGACAGGGGTTCCGAGCAGTACTTC.

The J gene is TRBJ2-6, the V gene TRBV15, with 9 nucleotides matching TRBD2. Germline loops: CDR1 LNHNV, CDR2 YYDKDF (reference sequence). V shed 1 base and J 4 bases; nucleotides not matched to a gene: 2. This CDR3 contains 16 residues. The CDR3 nucleotides read TGTGCCACCAGCAGAGTAGCGGGAGCGGGGGCCAACGTCCTGACTTTC. Residues: CATSRVAGAGANVLTF. Full variable domain (rest looked up from reference TRBV15 and TRBJ2-6): DAMVIQNPRYQVTQFGKPVTLSCSQTLNHNVMYWYQQKSSQAPKLLFHYYDKDFNNEADTPDNFQSRRPNTSFCFLDIRSPGLGDTAMYLCATSRVAGAGANVLTFGAGSRLTVL.